This paragraph reports one T cell receptor (beta chain). Its specificity is unknown. Other DNA sequences within the sample encode an identical CDR3. This entry comes from a study of T cell responses to AZD1222 COVID-19 vaccine. General observations from the study: Donors were largely white British and mainly female; clonal diversity was possibly underestimated. Breadth and depth of Spike-specific TCRs rose after two AZD1222 doses. The study identified only 6 or 7 AZD1222 recipients as seropositive at baseline. Repertoires were obtained solely post-peak T cell response.

Clones were sequenced by immunoSEQ multiplex PCR, and TCRdb holds only the in-frame ones, with some missing. This table holds some 120,000 clones, 89% found once. The CDR3 has 13 amino acids. Germline-derived CDR1 and CDR2 are KGHSH and LQKENI. V was clipped by 2 bases and J by 2 bases, with 6 bases between them. V usage is TRBV18 and J usage is TRBJ2-5; D is unclear. The sequence derives from an adult in good health. Sequenced here: peripheral blood, sampled on day 0 of AZD1222 vaccination. CDR3 DNA: TGTGCCAGCTCACCAGACTCACAAGAGACCCAGTACTTC. Encoded protein: CASSPDSQETQYF.